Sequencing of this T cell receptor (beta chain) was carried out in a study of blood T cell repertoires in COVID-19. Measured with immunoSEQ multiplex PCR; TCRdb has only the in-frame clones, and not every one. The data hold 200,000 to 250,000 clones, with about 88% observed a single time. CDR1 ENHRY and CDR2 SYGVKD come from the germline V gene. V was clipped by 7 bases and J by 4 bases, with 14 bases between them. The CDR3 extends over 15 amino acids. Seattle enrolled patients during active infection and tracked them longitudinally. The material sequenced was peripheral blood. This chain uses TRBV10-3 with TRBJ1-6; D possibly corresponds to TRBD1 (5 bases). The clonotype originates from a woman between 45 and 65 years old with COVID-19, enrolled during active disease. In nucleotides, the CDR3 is TGTGCCATCAAGGCGGGGCGGGCATATAATTCACCCCTCCACTTT. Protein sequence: CAIKAGRAYNSPLHF.